Listed below are T cell receptor beta chains from one sample, sequenced in a study of prognosis after radiotherapy for stage I lung cancer. TCRdb re-called the multiplex PCR reads through MiXCR, storing one row per CDR3 protein. The table includes around 15,000 distinct CDR3 sequences, roughly 49% detected once. This sample comprised PBMCs, obtained before or after stereotactic body radiation therapy (not recorded which). The receptor set was obtained from a donor aged 50 or older with non-small cell lung cancer. Each CDR3 is given with its conserved first and last residue. Fields, in order: D gene, CDR3 length, V gene, J gene, clone size, CDR3 DNA, CDR3 protein. D genes are given only for firm matches. Clone size, where shown, is once, few, many, or a class for clones that have expanded.

D gene: .
CDR3 length: 15
V gene: TRBV5-1
J gene: TRBJ1-6
clone size: many
CDR3 DNA: TGCGCCAGCAGCTTTGGTCGAGGGGTGTCGTCACCCCTCCACTTT
CDR3 protein: CASSFGRGVSSPLHF

D gene: .
CDR3 length: 15
V gene: TRBV28
J gene: TRBJ1-6
clone size: medium-sized
CDR3 DNA: TGTGCCAGCAGTTTAGCTGGGGGAGGGAATTCACCCCTCCACTTT
CDR3 protein: CASSLAGGGNSPLHF

D gene: TRBD1
CDR3 length: 14
V gene: TRBV6-1
J gene: TRBJ1-2
clone size: .
CDR3 DNA: TGTGCCAGCAGTGTGATAAGGGGGACAGGTGGCTACACCTTC
CDR3 protein: CASSVIRGTGGYTF

D gene: .
CDR3 length: 18
V gene: TRBV5-1
J gene: TRBJ2-7
clone size: .
CDR3 DNA: TGCGCCAGCAGCTTTTCTTCCCGCACGACAGGACACTCCTACGAGCAGTACTTC
CDR3 protein: CASSFSSRTTGHSYEQYF

D gene: TRBD2
CDR3 length: 15
V gene: TRBV27
J gene: TRBJ2-1
clone size: .
CDR3 DNA: TGTGCCAGCACACTAGCGGGAGGGTCGTACAATGAGCAGTTCTTC
CDR3 protein: CASTLAGGSYNEQFF

D gene: .
CDR3 length: 15
V gene: TRBV2
J gene: TRBJ2-3
clone size: medium-sized
CDR3 DNA: TGTGCCAGCAAGGTGCGCTGGGGGAGCACAGATACGCAGTATTTT
CDR3 protein: CASKVRWGSTDTQYF

D gene: .
CDR3 length: 16
V gene: TRBV7-2
J gene: TRBJ2-2
clone size: .
CDR3 DNA: TGTGCCAGCAGCGGCAGGGCTATTAGCTTTCCCGGGGAGCTGTTTTTT
CDR3 protein: CASSGRAISFPGELFF

D gene: .
CDR3 length: 12
V gene: TRBV28
J gene: TRBJ2-2
clone size: .
CDR3 DNA: TGTGCCAGCAGTTTACCAGTCTCAGAGCTGTTTTTT
CDR3 protein: CASSLPVSELFF

D gene: .
CDR3 length: 13
V gene: TRBV7-9
J gene: TRBJ2-7
clone size: .
CDR3 DNA: TGTGCCAGCAGGCAGTGGGGTTCCTACGAGCAGTACTTC
CDR3 protein: CASRQWGSYEQYF

D gene: TRBD2
CDR3 length: 19
V gene: TRBV20-1
J gene: TRBJ2-1
clone size: many
CDR3 DNA: TGCAGTGCTCCCCCCCCGGGACTAGCGGGACTTTTACTCTACAATGAGCAGTTCTTC
CDR3 protein: CSAPPPGLAGLLLYNEQFF

D gene: .
CDR3 length: 15
V gene: TRBV6-2/TRBV6-3
J gene: TRBJ2-1
clone size: .
CDR3 DNA: TGTGCCAGCAGTATAGCTGGAGTGTCAGTGAATGAGCAGTTCTTC
CDR3 protein: CASSIAGVSVNEQFF

D gene: .
CDR3 length: 12
V gene: TRBV15
J gene: TRBJ2-3
clone size: .
CDR3 DNA: TGTGCCACCAGCAGAGGCGCAGATACGCATTATTTT
CDR3 protein: CATSRGADTHYF

D gene: .
CDR3 length: 14
V gene: TRBV15
J gene: TRBJ2-7
clone size: .
CDR3 DNA: TGTGCCACCAGCAGAGATTACGGGAACTACGAGCAGTACTTC
CDR3 protein: CATSRDYGNYEQYF

D gene: TRBD2
CDR3 length: 22
V gene: TRBV2
J gene: TRBJ2-7
clone size: many
CDR3 DNA: TGTGCCAGCAGGAGCTCAGGGACTAGCGGGACCCTAGATCTGTTCGCGCAGGACGAGCAGTACTTC
CDR3 protein: CASRSSGTSGTLDLFAQDEQYF

D gene: .
CDR3 length: 13
V gene: TRBV7-8
J gene: TRBJ1-2
clone size: .
CDR3 DNA: TGTGCCAGCAGCTTAGCGCTAAGCTATGGCTACACCTTC
CDR3 protein: CASSLALSYGYTF

D gene: .
CDR3 length: 14
V gene: TRBV6-5
J gene: TRBJ1-2
clone size: .
CDR3 DNA: TGTGCCAGCAGTTACAGGGGTACGCTATATTGCTACACCTTC
CDR3 protein: CASSYRGTLYCYTF

D gene: TRBD1
CDR3 length: 14
V gene: TRBV5-1
J gene: TRBJ2-7
clone size: many
CDR3 DNA: TGCGCCAGCAGCCACCGGGACAGCGCCTACGAGCAGTACTTC
CDR3 protein: CASSHRDSAYEQYF

D gene: .
CDR3 length: 15
V gene: TRBV3-1
J gene: TRBJ2-5
clone size: .
CDR3 DNA: TGTGCCAGCAGCCAAGGGGTCAGGGGAGAAGAGACCCAGTACTTC
CDR3 protein: CASSQGVRGEETQYF

D gene: TRBD2
CDR3 length: 14
V gene: TRBV30
J gene: TRBJ2-7
clone size: many
CDR3 DNA: TGTGCCTGGGGACAGGGACTAGCGGTCTACGAGCAGTACTTC
CDR3 protein: CAWGQGLAVYEQYF

D gene: .
CDR3 length: 13
V gene: TRBV6-1
J gene: TRBJ1-5
clone size: many
CDR3 DNA: TGTGCCAGCAGGCGGGACGTTAATCAGCCCCAGCATTTT
CDR3 protein: CASRRDVNQPQHF

D gene: .
CDR3 length: 14
V gene: TRBV6-1
J gene: TRBJ1-2
clone size: .
CDR3 DNA: TGTGCCAGCATTGAAATGGGGCGCAACTATGACTACACCTTC
CDR3 protein: CASIEMGRNYDYTF

D gene: .
CDR3 length: 15
V gene: TRBV20-1
J gene: TRBJ1-1
clone size: .
CDR3 DNA: TGCAGTGCTTGGGAAGAAACGACAGGGAACACTGAAGCTTTCTTT
CDR3 protein: CSAWEETTGNTEAFF

D gene: .
CDR3 length: 14
V gene: TRBV28
J gene: TRBJ1-2
clone size: .
CDR3 DNA: TGTGCCGGGATGGACAGTCGCGGTAACTATGGCTACACCTTC
CDR3 protein: CAGMDSRGNYGYTF

D gene: .
CDR3 length: 15
V gene: TRBV9
J gene: TRBJ1-3
clone size: .
CDR3 DNA: TGTGCCAGCAGCGTCCCTGCTTCAGGTGGAAACACCATATATTTT
CDR3 protein: CASSVPASGGNTIYF

D gene: .
CDR3 length: 15
V gene: TRBV9
J gene: TRBJ1-3
clone size: .
CDR3 DNA: TGTGCCAGCAGCGACAGGGTAGGCGCTGGAAACACCATATATTTT
CDR3 protein: CASSDRVGAGNTIYF